A selection of T cell receptor beta chains follows, all from one sample in a study of T-cell reconstitution after alpha-beta-depleted transplantation in children. TCRdb redid the calling of the PCR reads with MiXCR, one entry per CDR3 protein. The sample contains some 590,000 distinct CDR3 sequences, 10% of which appear only once. The sample consisted of PBMCs from the stem cell graft donor, taken from the stem cell graft. The receptors shown here come from a human donor who donated a stem cell graft to a child with acute myeloid leukemia. Each CDR3 is given with its conserved first and last residue.

v_call	j_call	cdr3_aa
TRBV5-1	TRBJ2-2	CASSPGGARDTGELFF
TRBV7-9	TRBJ2-1	CASSLAAGSPNEQFF
TRBV12-5	TRBJ2-7	CASGLVSMGQFSYEQYF
TRBV27	TRBJ2-6	CASSLVAPTVYPGANVLTF
TRBV28	TRBJ2-5	CASSLGGTLGTQYF
TRBV12-3/TRBV12-4	TRBJ2-5	CASSLGGRALRETQYF
TRBV29-1	TRBJ1-5	CSVRQANQPQHF
TRBV4-3	TRBJ2-3	CASSQGARGPLDTQYF
TRBV20-1	TRBJ2-1	CSAREVAGGPGEQFF
TRBV11-2	TRBJ2-1	CASRSGSYNEQFF
TRBV11-1	TRBJ2-1	CASSPGGWLAGSYNEQFF
TRBV7-8	TRBJ1-5	CASSSERGGVGQPQHF
TRBV7-9	TRBJ2-5	CASSYARTFSQETQYF
TRBV20-1	TRBJ2-1	CSARGLTNEQFF
TRBV6-1	TRBJ2-2	CASIGLVPNTGELFF
TRBV18	TRBJ2-7	CASSPRTGFGEQYF
TRBV6-5	TRBJ1-1	CASSYSSSRQGSTEAFF
TRBV10-2	TRBJ2-3	CASSEGRRGSTDTQYF
TRBV7-9	TRBJ2-7	CASSFRDLDYEQYF
TRBV7-3	TRBJ2-2	CASSRVGSNTGELFF
TRBV28	TRBJ2-5	CASSLGTGRGEETQYF
TRBV9	TRBJ2-1	CASSVSRGNEQFF
TRBV7-2	TRBJ2-1	CASSLQREKNEQFF
TRBV27	TRBJ1-6	CATRFERSSYNSPLHF
TRBV9	TRBJ2-3	CASSVSSAITDTQYF
TRBV12-5	TRBJ1-3	CASGLQSGNTIYF
TRBV27	TRBJ2-7	CASSLSPGDVSYEQYF
TRBV6-2/TRBV6-3	TRBJ2-7	CASSYAAGSYEQYF
TRBV7-9	TRBJ2-3	CASTDGPRTDTQYF
TRBV4-3	TRBJ2-1	CASSQGGGNNEQFF
TRBV20-1	TRBJ2-7	CSARDRGGLAYEQYF